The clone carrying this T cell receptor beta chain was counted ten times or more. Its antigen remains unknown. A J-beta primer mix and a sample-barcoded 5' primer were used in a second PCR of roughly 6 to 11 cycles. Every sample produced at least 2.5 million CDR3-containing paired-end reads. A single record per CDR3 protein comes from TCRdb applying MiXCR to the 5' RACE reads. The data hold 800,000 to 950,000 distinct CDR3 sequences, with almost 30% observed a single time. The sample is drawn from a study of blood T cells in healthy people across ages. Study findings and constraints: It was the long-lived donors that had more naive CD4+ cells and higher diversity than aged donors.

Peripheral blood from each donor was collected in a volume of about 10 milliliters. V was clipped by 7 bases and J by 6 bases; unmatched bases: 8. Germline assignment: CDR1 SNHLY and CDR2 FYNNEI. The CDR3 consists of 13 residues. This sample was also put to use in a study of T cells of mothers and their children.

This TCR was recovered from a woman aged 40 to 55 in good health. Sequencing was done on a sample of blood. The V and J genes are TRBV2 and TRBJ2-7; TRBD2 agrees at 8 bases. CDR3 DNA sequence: TGTGCCAGCATCCCGGGACTAGGGCTCGAGCAGTACTTC. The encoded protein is CASIPGLGLEQYF.